This TCR beta chain was sequenced in a study of blood T cell repertoires in COVID-19. Study-level background: Acute and convalescent COVID-19 specimens originated in the United States, Italy and Spain. T cells, B-cell-depleted T cells, or PBMCs supplied cDNA or gDNA.

This CDR3 is 14 amino acids long. The V gene's germline CDR1 is SQVTM and CDR2 ANQGSEA. Trimming shortened V by 6 bases and J by 5 bases, and 16 bases separated the two germline ends. Per the study methods: Reference gene primers were amplified, and this amplification served to estimate nucleated cell counts. Some clones are missing from TCRdb's copy, which holds only in-frame ones; the method was immunoSEQ multiplex PCR. D and trimming come from the DNA, and the V and J calls and clone size come from that table. Among tens of thousands of clones listed, over 80% were seen once. Sequences were obtained from peripheral blood. The rearrangement joins TRBV29-1 to TRBJ1-4, with D maybe TRBD1 (5 bases). This clonotype originated in a man aged 45-65 years with active COVID-19. CDR3 DNA sequence: TGCAGCGTGATACCGGGACTTCCGAATGAAAAACTGTTTTTT. As protein: CSVIPGLPNEKLFF.